This T cell receptor beta chain originates from a study of blood T cells in healthy people across ages. Germline CDR1 is DFQATT and CDR2 is SNEGSKA (reference sequence). The CDR3 is 14 amino acids. V was clipped by 8 bases and J by 8 bases; unmatched bases: 15. Next came a second PCR, run for about 7 to 11 cycles, which used a sample-barcoded 5' primer along with a J-beta primer mix. Tags on each cDNA molecule came from a template-switch adaptor with 12 random nucleotides. TCRdb called the 5' RACE reads again in MiXCR, with one record for every CDR3 protein. The data contain over a million distinct CDR3 sequences, 35% to 55% of them singletons. The donors, aged roughly 6 to 90, were healthy Caucasians from Russia. The authors isolated at least 7 million PBMCs per sample.

Source material: blood. The sequence came from a woman in her sixties in good health. V gene TRBV20-1 combines with J gene TRBJ1-2; TRBD1 matches at 9 bases. The CDR3 sequence is CSLTGGEASGGYTF. In DNA form, the CDR3 reads TGCAGTTTGACAGGGGGGGAAGCCTCGGGGGGCTACACCTTC.